This TCR beta chain came from a study of blood T cells in healthy people across ages. Findings of the study overall: Unsorted PBMCs prevented conclusive naive versus antigen-experienced comparison. Compared with aged donors, long-lived donors showed fewer expanded clones, suggesting selection.

This CDR3 region has 15 residues. CDR1 ENHRY and CDR2 SYGVKD come from the germline V gene. For the second PCR, which ran for roughly 6 to 12 cycles, a sample-barcoded 5' primer and a J-beta primer mix were used. Tagging of each cDNA molecule was performed by a template-switch adaptor with 12 random nucleotides. TCRdb independently ran MiXCR on the 5' RACE reads; one entry per CDR3 protein. The sample gives 1.5 million to 2 million distinct CDR3 sequences, around 42% of which show up once; 23% is in the top ten. About this clonotype: Its antigen is currently unknown. The junction does not match germline at one end; this may be a read error.

The origin of this receptor is a human donor in good health. V usage is TRBV10-3 and J usage is TRBJ2-3, with 10 nucleotides matching TRBD2. Sequenced input: blood. The CDR3 reads CAVRLGLAGTDTQYF. The CDR3 DNA reads as TGTGCCGTCAGGCTCGGACTAGCGGGCACAGATACGCAGTATTTT.